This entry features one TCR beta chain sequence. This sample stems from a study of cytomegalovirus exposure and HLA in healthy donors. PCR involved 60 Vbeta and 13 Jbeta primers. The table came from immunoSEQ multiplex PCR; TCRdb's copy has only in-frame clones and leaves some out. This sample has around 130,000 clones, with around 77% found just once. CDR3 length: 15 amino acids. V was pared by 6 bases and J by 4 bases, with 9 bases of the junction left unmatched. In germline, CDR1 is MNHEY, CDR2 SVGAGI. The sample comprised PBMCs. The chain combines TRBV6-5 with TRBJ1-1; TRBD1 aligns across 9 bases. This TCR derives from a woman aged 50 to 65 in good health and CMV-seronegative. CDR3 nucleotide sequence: TGTGCCAGCAGGGACAGGGGAGGAAGGGCCACTGAAGCTTTCTTT. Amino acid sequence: CASRDRGGRATEAFF.